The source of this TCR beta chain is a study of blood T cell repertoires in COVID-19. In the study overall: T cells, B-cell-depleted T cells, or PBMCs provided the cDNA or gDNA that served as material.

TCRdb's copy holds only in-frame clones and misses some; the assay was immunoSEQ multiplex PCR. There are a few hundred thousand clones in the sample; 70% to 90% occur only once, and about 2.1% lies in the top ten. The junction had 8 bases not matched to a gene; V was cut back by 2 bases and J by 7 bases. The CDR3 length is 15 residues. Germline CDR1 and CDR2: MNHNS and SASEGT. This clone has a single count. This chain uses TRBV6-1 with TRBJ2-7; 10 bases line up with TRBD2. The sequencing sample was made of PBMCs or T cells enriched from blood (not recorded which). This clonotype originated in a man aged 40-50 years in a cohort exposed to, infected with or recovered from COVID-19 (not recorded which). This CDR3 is CASSEIAGGVREQYF. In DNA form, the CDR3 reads TGTGCCAGCAGTGAAATAGCGGGAGGAGTTCGTGAGCAGTACTTC.